This T cell receptor (beta chain) derives from a study of T cell repertoires in cytomegalovirus infection. Turning to the study itself: Public TCR beta signatures marked donors with CMV infection and the matching HLA. Regarding the study as a whole: Cumulative public TCR beta family frequency identified CMV carriers with the relevant HLA. In two of eight donors, the top clonotype was HLA-C-restricted CMV-specific.

On this clonotype itself: The antigen is not known.

TCRdb itself ran the reads through MiXCR, one entry per CDR3 protein. Among about 680,000 distinct CDR3 sequences listed, 20% to 25% were seen once. Sequences were obtained from CD8+ T cells from PBMCs. This sequence was found in a human donor in good health (CMV status not recorded). Some clones in this sample may be carry-over from other donors' samples.

The CDR3 DNA is TGCGCCAGCAGCCAAGAGACTCCCTGGGCCACTGAAGCTTTCTTT. Its translation is CASSQETPWATEAFF. The genes are TRBV4-1 and TRBJ1-1; D not certain. Trimming cost V 0 bases and J 4 bases, with 12 bases left between them. Germline loops: CDR1 MGHRA, CDR2 YSYEKL. This CDR3 contains 15 residues.